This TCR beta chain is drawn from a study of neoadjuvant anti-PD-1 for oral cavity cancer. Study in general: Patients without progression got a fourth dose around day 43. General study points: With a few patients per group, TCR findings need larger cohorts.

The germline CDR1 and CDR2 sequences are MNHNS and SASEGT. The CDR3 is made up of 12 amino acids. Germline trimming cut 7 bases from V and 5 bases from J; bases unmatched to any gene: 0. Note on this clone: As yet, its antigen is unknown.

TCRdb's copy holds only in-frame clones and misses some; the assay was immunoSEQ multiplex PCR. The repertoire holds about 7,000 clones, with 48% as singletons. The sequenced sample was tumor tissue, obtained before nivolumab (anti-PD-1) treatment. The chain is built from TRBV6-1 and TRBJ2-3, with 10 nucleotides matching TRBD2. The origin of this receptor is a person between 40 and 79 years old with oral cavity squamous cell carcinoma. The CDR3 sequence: CASTSGRDTQYF. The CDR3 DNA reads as TGTGCCAGCACTAGCGGGAGAGATACGCAGTATTTT.